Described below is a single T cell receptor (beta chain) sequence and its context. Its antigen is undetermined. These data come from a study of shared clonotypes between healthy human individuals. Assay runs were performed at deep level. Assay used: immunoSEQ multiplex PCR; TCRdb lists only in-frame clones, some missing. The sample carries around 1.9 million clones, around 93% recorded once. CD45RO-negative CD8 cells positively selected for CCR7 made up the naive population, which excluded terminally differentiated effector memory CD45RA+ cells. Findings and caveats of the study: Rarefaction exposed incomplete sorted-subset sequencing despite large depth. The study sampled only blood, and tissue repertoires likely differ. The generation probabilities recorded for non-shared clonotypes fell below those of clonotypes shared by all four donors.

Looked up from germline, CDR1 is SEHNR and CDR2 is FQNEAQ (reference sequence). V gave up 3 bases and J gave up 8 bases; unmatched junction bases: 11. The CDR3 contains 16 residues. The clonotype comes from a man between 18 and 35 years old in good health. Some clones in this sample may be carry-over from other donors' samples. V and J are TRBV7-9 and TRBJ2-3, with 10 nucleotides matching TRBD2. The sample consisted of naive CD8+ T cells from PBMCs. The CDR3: CASSLYLAGEEATQYF. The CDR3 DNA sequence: TGTGCCAGCAGCTTGTACCTAGCGGGAGAGGAGGCTACGCAGTATTTT.